This T cell receptor beta chain stems from a study of cytotoxic CD8 clonotypes in ibrutinib-treated CLL. The method was immunoSEQ multiplex PCR; TCRdb's version includes in-frame clones alone and lacks a portion of them. The sample includes roughly 330,000 clones, 67% of them seen just once. The receptor was derived from a human donor with chronic lymphocytic leukemia. The sequenced sample was PBMCs, obtained after 36 months of ibrutinib treatment.

CDR3 bases: TGTGCCAGCAGCCCCAATCGAGGGAGGAATGAGCAGTTCTTC. This translates into CASSPNRGRNEQFF. This chain links TRBV7-2 with TRBJ2-1; weak D call: TRBD2 (6 bases). CDR1 is SGHTA and CDR2 is FQGNSA in the germline V gene. The CDR3 totals 14 residues. V dropped 5 bases and J dropped 7 bases, with 15 bases sitting between them.